This T cell receptor (beta chain) derives from a study of radiation and T cells in renal cell carcinoma. Time point meaning: blood 2 weeks post-SBRT. Treatment meaning: 15 Gy SBRT to primary tumor, nephrectomy 4 weeks later. The tumor was a clear cell renal cell carcinoma. There are a few counts of this clone. Sequenced by immunoSEQ multiplex PCR; TCRdb stores in-frame clones only, minus some. Among about 130,000 clones listed, 80% to 90% were seen once. V shed 8 bases, J shed 7 bases, and the junction held 8 bases outside the gene matches. Germline values: CDR1 MGHRA, CDR2 YSYEKL. The CDR3 length is 14 residues.

J is TRBJ1-4 and V is TRBV4-1, with 9 bases matching TRBD1. This material consisted of blood, taken from a patient whose treatment included radiotherapy and nephrectomy. This receptor was taken from a woman in her fifties or sixties with renal cell carcinoma. CDR3 sequence: CASSFVGQGEKLFF. The CDR3, as DNA: TGCGCCAGCTCGTTCGTGGGACAGGGTGAAAAACTGTTTTTT.